This TCR beta chain was retrieved from a study of blood T cells in healthy people across ages. Overall study context: Template switching caught about one barcoded beta molecule for each two T cells.

The second PCR ran roughly 6 to 12 cycles with a sample-barcoded 5' primer and J-beta primers. TCRdb called the 5' RACE reads again in MiXCR, with one record for every CDR3 protein. The sample consists of 1.5 million or so distinct CDR3 sequences, roughly two fifths of them appearing once. Findings and caveats of the study: Fewer expanded clones and more diversity marked long-lived versus aged donors. TCR beta diversity, measured per million T cells, fell in a roughly linear way with age.

This CDR3 is built from 15 residues. Germline trimming cut 4 bases from V and 1 base from J; bases unmatched to any gene: 6. Germline CDR1 reads MNHEY; CDR2 reads SMNVEV (reference sequence). A word on this clonotype: Antigen specificity is unknown.

Sequenced: blood. The rearrangement links TRBV27 to TRBJ1-1, with 7 bases that match TRBD1. The TCR comes from a woman aged 18-30 years in good health. CDR3 region: CASSSIQGKNTEAFF. CDR3 in DNA: TGTGCCAGCAGTTCAATACAGGGGAAGAACACTGAAGCTTTCTTT.